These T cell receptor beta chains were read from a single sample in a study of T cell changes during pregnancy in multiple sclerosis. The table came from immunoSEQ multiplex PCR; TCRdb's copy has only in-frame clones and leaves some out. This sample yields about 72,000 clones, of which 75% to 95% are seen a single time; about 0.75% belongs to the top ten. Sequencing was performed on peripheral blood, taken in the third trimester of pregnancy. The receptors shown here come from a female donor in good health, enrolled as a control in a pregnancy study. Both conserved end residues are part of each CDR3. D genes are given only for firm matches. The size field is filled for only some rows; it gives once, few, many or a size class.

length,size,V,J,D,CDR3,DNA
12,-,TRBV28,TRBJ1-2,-,CASQTRPYGYTF,TGTGCCAGCCAGACACGTCCCTATGGCTACACCTTC
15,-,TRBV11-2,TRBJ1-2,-,CASSFGTRDDYGYTF,TGTGCCAGCAGCTTTGGGACACGGGATGACTATGGCTACACCTTC
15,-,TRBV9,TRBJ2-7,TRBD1,CASSVRGQGVNEQYF,TGTGCCAGCAGCGTACGTGGACAGGGGGTAAACGAGCAGTACTTC
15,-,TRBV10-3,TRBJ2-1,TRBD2,CAISEESGRFYEQFF,TGTGCCATCAGTGAGGAAAGCGGGAGGTTTTATGAGCAGTTCTTC
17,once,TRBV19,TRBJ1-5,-,CASTMKGAADSNQPQHF,TGTGCCAGTACCATGAAGGGAGCGGCAGATAGCAATCAGCCCCAGCATTTT
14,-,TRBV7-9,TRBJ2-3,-,CASARAPSTDTQYF,TGTGCCAGCGCCAGGGCCCCTAGCACAGATACGCAGTATTTT
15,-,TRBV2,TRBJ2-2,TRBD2,CASSVWLADHGELFF,TGTGCCAGCAGCGTGTGGCTAGCGGACCACGGGGAGCTGTTTTTT
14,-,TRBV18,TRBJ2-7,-,CASSPGGHKYEQYF,TGTGCCAGCTCACCAGGGGGACACAAATACGAGCAGTACTTC
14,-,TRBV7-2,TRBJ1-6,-,CASSFTGSNSPLHF,TGTGCCAGCAGCTTCACAGGGAGTAATTCACCCCTCCACTTT
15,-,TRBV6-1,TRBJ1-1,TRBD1,CASRYDRGQVTEAFF,TGTGCCAGCAGGTATGACAGGGGGCAGGTCACTGAAGCTTTCTTT
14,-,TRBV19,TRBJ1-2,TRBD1,CASSKGQLNYGYTF,TGTGCCAGTAGTAAGGGACAGCTTAACTATGGCTACACCTTC
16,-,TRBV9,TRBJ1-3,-,CASSGRDVGSGNTIYF,TGTGCCAGCAGCGGGCGGGACGTTGGCTCTGGAAACACCATATATTTT
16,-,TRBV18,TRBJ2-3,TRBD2,CASSDKLAGATDTQYF,TGTGCCAGCTCAGATAAACTAGCGGGAGCAACAGATACGCAGTATTTT
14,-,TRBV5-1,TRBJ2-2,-,CASSLAGNTGELFF,TGCGCCAGCAGCTTGGCCGGGAACACCGGGGAGCTGTTTTTT
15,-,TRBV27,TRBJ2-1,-,CASSFGIYSYNEQFF,TGTGCCAGCAGTTTCGGGATCTACTCCTACAATGAGCAGTTCTTC
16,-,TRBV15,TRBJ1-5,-,CATSRERGGVSQPQHF,TGTGCCACCAGCAGAGAACGGGGGGGGGTGAGTCAGCCCCAGCATTTT
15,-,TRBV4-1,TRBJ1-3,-,CASSPPGSSGNTIYF,TGCGCCAGCAGTCCCCCTGGGAGCTCTGGAAACACCATATATTTT
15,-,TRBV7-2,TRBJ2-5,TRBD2,CASSTRTSGKETQYF,TGTGCCAGCAGCACCCGGACTAGCGGGAAAGAGACCCAGTACTTC
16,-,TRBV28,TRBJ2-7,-,CASSFVQQGHTYEQYF,TGTGCCAGCAGTTTTGTCCAGCAGGGGCATACCTACGAGCAGTACTTC
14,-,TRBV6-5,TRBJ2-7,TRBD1,CASRRTGSTYEQYF,TGTGCCAGCAGGAGGACAGGGAGCACCTACGAGCAGTACTTC
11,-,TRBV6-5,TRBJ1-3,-,CASTRGNTIYF,TGTGCCAGCACCAGGGGAAACACCATATATTTT
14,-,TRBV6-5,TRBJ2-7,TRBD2,CASTLAGSPHEQYF,TGTGCCAGCACTTTAGCGGGTTCCCCACACGAGCAGTACTTC
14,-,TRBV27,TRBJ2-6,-,CASSLSTGANVLTF,TGTGCCAGCAGTTTGTCCACTGGGGCCAACGTCCTGACTTTC
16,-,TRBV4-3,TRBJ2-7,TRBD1,CASSQEGQANNYEQYF,TGCGCCAGCAGCCAAGAGGGACAGGCCAATAACTACGAGCAGTACTTC
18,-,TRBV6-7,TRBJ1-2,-,CASSPPGKLNPSDYGYTF,TGTGCCAGCAGCCCCCCAGGTAAGTTGAATCCTAGCGACTATGGCTACACCTTC
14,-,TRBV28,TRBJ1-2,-,CASSLVRGHYGYTF,TGTGCCAGCAGTTTAGTTAGGGGTCACTATGGCTACACCTTC
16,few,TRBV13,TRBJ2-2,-,CASSYRTSWNTGELFF,TGTGCCAGCAGCTACCGAACTAGCTGGAACACCGGGGAGCTGTTTTTT
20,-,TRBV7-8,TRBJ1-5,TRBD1,CASSPGQAASNQYSNQPQHF,TGTGCCAGCAGCCCCGGACAGGCCGCCTCTAACCAATATAGCAATCAGCCCCAGCATTTT
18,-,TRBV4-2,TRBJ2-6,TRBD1,CASSQEGQGASGANVLTF,TGTGCCAGCAGCCAAGAGGGACAGGGGGCGTCTGGGGCCAACGTCCTGACTTTC
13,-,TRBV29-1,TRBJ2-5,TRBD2,CSVAAASGGNQYF,TGCAGCGTTGCCGCGGCTAGCGGGGGGAACCAGTACTTC
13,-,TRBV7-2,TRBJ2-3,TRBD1,CASSLGTADTQYF,TGTGCCAGCAGCTTGGGGACAGCAGATACGCAGTATTTT
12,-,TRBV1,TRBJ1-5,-,CTTTRGDQPQHF,TGCACCACCACTCGGGGGGATCAGCCCCAGCATTTT
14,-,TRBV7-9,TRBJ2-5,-,CASSQLLGEETQYF,TGTGCCAGCAGTCAATTACTAGGAGAGGAGACCCAGTACTTC
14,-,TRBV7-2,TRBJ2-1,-,CASSSGGLGNEQFF,TGTGCCAGCAGCTCGGGGGGCCTGGGTAATGAGCAGTTCTTC
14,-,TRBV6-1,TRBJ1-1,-,CASSEGGINTEAFF,TGTGCCAGCAGTGAGGGGGGGATCAACACTGAAGCTTTCTTT